The rows below give T cell receptor beta chains drawn from one sample of a study of radiation and T cells in renal cell carcinoma. This table comes from immunoSEQ multiplex PCR, and its TCRdb copy is limited to in-frame clones, with some not included. The sample consists of some 120,000 clones, 70% to 90% of them appearing once. The material was blood, obtained from a patient whose treatment included radiotherapy and nephrectomy. The source of these receptors is a woman between 70 and 85 years old with renal cell carcinoma. Each CDR3 is given with its conserved first and last residue. D genes are given only for firm matches. Clone size appears in some rows only: once, few, many, or a class for an expanded clone.

CDR3nt	CDR3aa	abundance	d_gene	v_gene	j_gene
TGTGCCATCAGTGAGTCGTTCGAGCAGTACTTC	CAISESFEQYF	NA	NA	TRBV10-3	TRBJ2-7
TGTGCCAGCAGCTGCTCTGATGACAGCCCCTACGAGCAGTACTTC	CASSCSDDSPYEQYF	NA	NA	TRBV21-1	TRBJ2-7
TGTGCCAGCAGCGTAGGGACAAGCTCCTACAATGAGCAGTTCTTC	CASSVGTSSYNEQFF	NA	NA	TRBV9	TRBJ2-1
TGTGCCAGCAGTTTACGAGTAGCGGGGTGGAACACCGGGGAGCTGTTTTTT	CASSLRVAGWNTGELFF	NA	TRBD2	TRBV27	TRBJ2-2
TGTGCCTGGAGCTACGGACAGGAGCAAGCTTTCTTT	CAWSYGQEQAFF	NA	TRBD1	TRBV30	TRBJ1-1
TGCGCCAGCAGCCAAGATTGGCAGGGACTGGGAGCCGTTCAGCCCCAGCATTTT	CASSQDWQGLGAVQPQHF	NA	NA	TRBV4-1	TRBJ1-5
TGTGCCAGCAGCTTAGGTCAGGGTTCTGGCTACACCTTC	CASSLGQGSGYTF	NA	NA	TRBV7-3	TRBJ1-2
TGTGCCAGCTCACCAGGGACAGGGGGAAAACAGCCCCAGCATTTT	CASSPGTGGKQPQHF	NA	TRBD1	TRBV18	TRBJ1-5
TGTGCCAGCAGCCCGACGGGGACAGGAGGTTATGGCTACACCTTC	CASSPTGTGGYGYTF	NA	TRBD1	TRBV14	TRBJ1-2
TGTGCCAGTAGTTACGGCGGACTAGCCCCCTACGAGCAGTACTTC	CASSYGGLAPYEQYF	NA	TRBD2	TRBV19	TRBJ2-7
TGTGCCAGCAGCCGGCCAGAGAATTCACCCCTCCACTTT	CASSRPENSPLHF	NA	NA	TRBV5-4	TRBJ1-6
TGTGCCAGCAGCCCGACTAGCGGGGGTAACACAGATACGCAGTATTTT	CASSPTSGGNTDTQYF	NA	TRBD2	TRBV7-9	TRBJ2-3
TGTGCCTGGAGTGCGGGACAGGGCCCTTCACCCCTCCACTTT	CAWSAGQGPSPLHF	NA	TRBD1	TRBV30	TRBJ1-6
TGTGCCAGCAGTCGGACAGGGGTTTCACCCCTCCACTTT	CASSRTGVSPLHF	few	TRBD1	TRBV5-6	TRBJ1-6
TGTGCCAGCAGCTTATTGGGAATTGGAAACACCATATATTTT	CASSLLGIGNTIYF	NA	NA	TRBV11-3	TRBJ1-3
TGTGCCAGCAGCTTGGGACTGTTCTCTGGAAACACCATATATTTT	CASSLGLFSGNTIYF	NA	NA	TRBV5-8	TRBJ1-3
TGTGCCAGCAGCCCCTACTCCTACGAGCAGTACTTC	CASSPYSYEQYF	NA	NA	TRBV7-8	TRBJ2-7
TGTGCCAGCAGTGACCTAGTCGGGGTCACAGATACGCAGTATTTT	CASSDLVGVTDTQYF	NA	NA	TRBV2	TRBJ2-3
TGTGCCAGCAGCTTAGCCCCCGGGACCGTTAATGAAAAACTGTTTTTT	CASSLAPGTVNEKLFF	NA	NA	TRBV5-4	TRBJ1-4
TGCGCCAGCAGCCTCACTCCCTCAAGACAAGGGGATAGGTACGAGCAGTACTTC	CASSLTPSRQGDRYEQYF	NA	NA	TRBV5-1	TRBJ2-7
TGTGCCAGCAGTTACAGCGCGGGTGGCTACACCTTC	CASSYSAGGYTF	NA	NA	TRBV6-6	TRBJ1-2
TGTGCCAGCAGTCCCCATTCCGGAGCTGAAGCTTTCTTT	CASSPHSGAEAFF	NA	NA	TRBV6-4	TRBJ1-1
TGTGCCACCAGCAGAGACTTCTCCGGGACAGGGGGTTATGGCTACACCTTC	CATSRDFSGTGGYGYTF	NA	TRBD1	TRBV15	TRBJ1-2
TGCAGCGTTGGGCCAGGGCTCAATCAGCCCCAGCATTTT	CSVGPGLNQPQHF	NA	NA	TRBV29-1	TRBJ1-5
TGTGCCTGGAGTAAAACGGGGGGTCTCAACACTGAAGCTTTCTTT	CAWSKTGGLNTEAFF	NA	NA	TRBV30	TRBJ1-1
TGTGCCATCAGCGACGACAGGGGGTTCTACAATGAGCAGTTCTTC	CAISDDRGFYNEQFF	NA	TRBD1	TRBV10-3	TRBJ2-1
TGTGCCAGTACCCGGGGACAGTTTAGCAATCAGCCCCAGCATTTT	CASTRGQFSNQPQHF	NA	TRBD1	TRBV19	TRBJ1-5
TGTGCCAGCAGCTTGGTATCTGAGAACACTGAAGCTTTCTTT	CASSLVSENTEAFF	NA	NA	TRBV5-4	TRBJ1-1
TGTGCTAGTGGTTTGGCCCTCGGGAGTGAAGCTTTCTTT	CASGLALGSEAFF	NA	NA	TRBV12-5	TRBJ1-1
TGTGCCAGCAGCTTGGGCGGGGTCGGGCCCTCAGATACGCAGTATTTT	CASSLGGVGPSDTQYF	NA	NA	TRBV11-3	TRBJ2-3
TGTGCCACGAAACAGGGGTTTACTGGTGAAGCTTTCTTT	CATKQGFTGEAFF	NA	TRBD1	TRBV6-5	TRBJ1-1
TGTGCCAGGTTAACGAACACTGAAGCTTTCTTT	CARLTNTEAFF	NA	NA	TRBV7-2	TRBJ1-1
TGTGCCAGCAGCCCCCGGACAGGGTCTAGCTCCTATAATTCACCCCTCCACTTT	CASSPRTGSSSYNSPLHF	NA	TRBD1	TRBV11-2	TRBJ1-6
TGTGCCAGCCACAGGGAAGGGGCCTTCGGTTCACCCCTCCACTTT	CASHREGAFGSPLHF	NA	NA	TRBV6-1	TRBJ1-6
TGTGCCAGCAGCAAAACAGGGTCTCAGCAGTTCTTC	CASSKTGSQQFF	NA	NA	TRBV9	TRBJ2-1
TGTGCCAGCTCACCTTTAGCGGGGGCGAACACCGGGGAGCTGTTTTTT	CASSPLAGANTGELFF	NA	TRBD2	TRBV18	TRBJ2-2
TGTGCCAGCAGCCAATTTACAGGGGAAGGGGGTGAAAAACTGTTTTTT	CASSQFTGEGGEKLFF	NA	TRBD1	TRBV5-4	TRBJ1-4
TGTGCCAGCAGCTCCCCCGGGACTAGCGGGGCGCGGTACGAGCAGTACTTC	CASSSPGTSGARYEQYF	NA	TRBD2	TRBV14	TRBJ2-7
TGTGCCAGCTTCCCGGGACAGAGGAACACCGGGGAGCTGTTTTTT	CASFPGQRNTGELFF	NA	TRBD1	TRBV6-1	TRBJ2-2
TGTGCCAGCCGAGGGACAGGGCATGGCTACACCTTC	CASRGTGHGYTF	NA	TRBD1	TRBV6-1	TRBJ1-2
TGTGCCAGCAGCTTGTTCAGGGCGAATTCACCCCTCCACTTT	CASSLFRANSPLHF	few	NA	TRBV5-6	TRBJ1-6
TGTGCCAGCAGTGAAGCGCACACGAACACTGAAGCTTTCTTT	CASSEAHTNTEAFF	NA	NA	TRBV2	TRBJ1-1
TGTGCCAGTAGCCCAGACGGTCTCAACTCCTATGGCTACACCTTC	CASSPDGLNSYGYTF	NA	NA	TRBV19	TRBJ1-2
TGCGCCAGCAGCTTGGTCCAGGGTAACACTGAAGCTTTCTTT	CASSLVQGNTEAFF	NA	NA	TRBV5-1	TRBJ1-1
TGTGCCAGTACCACCAATACAGATACGCAGTATTTT	CASTTNTDTQYF	NA	NA	TRBV19	TRBJ2-3
TGCGCCAGCAGCTTGGAAAGGTCCTACGAGCAGTACTTC	CASSLERSYEQYF	NA	NA	TRBV5-1	TRBJ2-7
TGTGCCAGCACAGGGGGAAGGTTTTCGGACTATGGCTACACCTTC	CASTGGRFSDYGYTF	NA	TRBD1	TRBV6-1	TRBJ1-2
TGTGCCAGCAGCCAAGAATTCCAGGCCGTCCGCGAGCAGTACTTC	CASSQEFQAVREQYF	NA	NA	TRBV4-2	TRBJ2-7
TGTGCCAGCAGCTCGCGATCCTACGAGCAGTACTTC	CASSSRSYEQYF	few	NA	TRBV7-9	TRBJ2-7
TGCAGTGCTAGGGGCGGGGGGCCCCAGCATTTT	CSARGGGPQHF	NA	NA	TRBV20-1	TRBJ1-5
TGTGCCAGTAGTAAGGGACAGGGGTCTTCCACAGATACGCAGTATTTT	CASSKGQGSSTDTQYF	NA	TRBD1	TRBV19	TRBJ2-3